This note documents a single T cell receptor beta chain sequence. Sequenced by immunoSEQ multiplex PCR; TCRdb stores in-frame clones only, minus some. The sample has over 200,000 clones; around 87% are singletons. Treatment denoted: over 15 received Ad26.COV2.S at low or high dose, single or two shots; a few received placebo; per-sample allocation not given. Day 63 after the first injection of vaccine or placebo was the sampling time. These data belong to a study of Ad26.COV2.S vaccination and SARS-CoV-2 variants. Study as a whole: Each vaccinee took Ad26.COV2.S intramuscularly, once or twice 56 days apart.

This CDR3 contains 14 residues. Germline values: CDR1 SGHAT, CDR2 FQNNGV. Trimming took 1 base from V and 4 from J, leaving 10 bases between them. Sample: peripheral blood, taken in a trial of Ad26.COV2.S vaccine versus placebo. The chain has TRBV11-2 and TRBJ1-2; D perhaps matches TRBD1 (5 bases). This receptor was taken from a person aged 18 to 59 who received the Ad26.COV2.S COVID-19 vaccine or a placebo. The CDR3 region has the DNA TGTGCCAGCAGCTTAGGCCCGGGGGGCTATGGCTACACCTTC. Its translation: CASSLGPGGYGYTF.